This T cell receptor beta chain was captured by sequencing in a study of identical twins' blood T cells (dated by TCRdb to the early 2010s). General notes on the study: The 12 libraries, six for the alpha chain and six for the beta chain, together yielded around 51 million Illumina reads. TCR alpha and beta chain repertoires of three pairs of monozygous twins were compared using next-generation sequencing to assess genetic influence on repertoire formation. General findings and caveats noted by the study authors: Validation by independent studies was stated to be required for the proposed role of the TCRalpha J segment in MHC recognition during thymic selection. Because the twins were raised together, environmental influences could not be ruled out as an explanation for the similarity between twins. V gene usage was reported to be markedly more similar within twin pairs than between unrelated donors, even among non-selected out-of-frame TCRbeta clonotypes. How many CDR3 clonotypes two donors shared depended mainly on the product of their cloneset sizes, and the twins did not clearly stray from this trend. Among the most abundant TCRbeta clonotypes, more CDR3 sequences were shared by each donor with her twin than with unrelated donors.

Notes on this clonotype: No antigen is known for it. Base qualities are not recorded, but no much larger clone differs from it by a single base.

Library construction relied on 5' RACE. TCRdb shows the sequencer as Illumina Genome Analyzer IIx. The RNA-based TCR cDNA libraries were made using a previously described protocol that was modified in several ways. To prevent cross-contamination, sample-specific barcodes were added to both ends of each TCR cDNA library during cDNA synthesis and amplification. The authors' analysis ran thus. Each individual had between about 100,000 and nearly 550,000 identified clonotypes, and each library contained about 2.2 to 4 million CDR3-containing reads. After reads with improper barcode index combinations were thrown out, a cloneset for each library was built using the MiTCR software. During the assembly of CDR3 clonotypes by MiTCR, low-quality reads were filtered or rescued and PCR and sequencing errors were corrected. Artificial out-of-frame clonotypes were mapped to in-frame sequences, with one indel allowed in the CDR3, and then removed. Similarity of V and J gene usage between donors was measured as Jensen-Shannon divergence divided by mean entropy. In TCRdb, the public reads were trimmed at Q25 with fastp and aligned with MiXCR, with productive beta chains retained. Entries that share a CDR3 protein sequence are merged under the most common genes and DNA. The V and J calls here are based on TCRdb, not the publication. A total of hundreds of thousands of distinct CDR3 sequences appear in this sample, roughly 30% of them only once. The ten largest clonotypes hold roughly 5.5% of the sample.

Six healthy women forming three monozygous twin pairs were used as donors. All three twin pairs had been reared together and were thought likely to have met the same infectious agents and vaccines. TCR cDNA libraries were prepared from RNA that had been isolated from peripheral blood mononuclear cells. The sample comprised PBMCs. The clonotype originates from a woman aged 18 to 49 in good health.

The CDR3 amino acid sequence is: CASSGRRNTEAFF. In nucleotides, the sequence is TGTGCCAGCAGTGGACGGAGAAACACTGAAGCTTTCTTT. Recombination joined TRBV7-2 with TRBJ1-1; no D gene can be assigned with confidence. The CDR3 spans 13 residues, from the cysteine through the phenylalanine. The CDR3 DNA has 39 bases and is translated from base 1. The V and J ends are trimmed by 6 bases and 2 bases, leaving 10 bases between them. Sequences SGHTA (CDR1) and FQGNSA (CDR2) are obtained from the germline V gene.